Below, one TCR beta chain is given with its context. The source of the sample is a study of blood T cell repertoires in COVID-19. This CDR3 contains 17 residues. V shed 4 bases, J shed 5 bases, and the junction held 12 bases outside the gene matches. Germline CDR1 SGHNT, CDR2 YYREEE (reference sequence). Using immunoSEQ multiplex PCR, the repertoire was profiled, and TCRdb retains in-frame clones only, with some absent. The sample has under 300,000 clones, approximately 80% seen once. The receptor was isolated from a woman aged 35 to 49 with active or convalescent COVID-19. The sequenced sample was peripheral blood. The rearrangement links TRBV5-4 to TRBJ1-2; 12 bases align to TRBD1. CDR3 bases: TGTGCCAGCAGCCCGGGGGGGACAGGGGGCGCGGTTTATGGCTACACCTTC. It encodes CASSPGGTGGAVYGYTF.